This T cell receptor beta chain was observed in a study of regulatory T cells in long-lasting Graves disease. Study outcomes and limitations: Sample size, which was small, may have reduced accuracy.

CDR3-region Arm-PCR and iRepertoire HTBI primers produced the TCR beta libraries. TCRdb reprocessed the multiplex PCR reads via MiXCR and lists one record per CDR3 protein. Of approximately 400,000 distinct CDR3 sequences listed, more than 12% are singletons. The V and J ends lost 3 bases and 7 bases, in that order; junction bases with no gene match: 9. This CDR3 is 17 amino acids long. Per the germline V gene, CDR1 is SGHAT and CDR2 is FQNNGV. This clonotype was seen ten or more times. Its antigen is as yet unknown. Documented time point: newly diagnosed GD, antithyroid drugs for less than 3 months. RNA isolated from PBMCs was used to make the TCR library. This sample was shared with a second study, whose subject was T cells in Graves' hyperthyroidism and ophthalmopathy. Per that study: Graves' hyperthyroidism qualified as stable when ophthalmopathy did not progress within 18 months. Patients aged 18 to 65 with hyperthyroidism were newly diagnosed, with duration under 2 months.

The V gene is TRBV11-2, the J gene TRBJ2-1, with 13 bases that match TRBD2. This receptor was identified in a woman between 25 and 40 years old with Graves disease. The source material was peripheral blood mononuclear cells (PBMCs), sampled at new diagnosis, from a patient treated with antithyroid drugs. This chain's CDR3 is CASSFVSGTSGINEQFF. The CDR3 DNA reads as TGTGCCAGCAGCTTCGTCTCCGGGACTAGCGGGATTAATGAGCAGTTCTTC.